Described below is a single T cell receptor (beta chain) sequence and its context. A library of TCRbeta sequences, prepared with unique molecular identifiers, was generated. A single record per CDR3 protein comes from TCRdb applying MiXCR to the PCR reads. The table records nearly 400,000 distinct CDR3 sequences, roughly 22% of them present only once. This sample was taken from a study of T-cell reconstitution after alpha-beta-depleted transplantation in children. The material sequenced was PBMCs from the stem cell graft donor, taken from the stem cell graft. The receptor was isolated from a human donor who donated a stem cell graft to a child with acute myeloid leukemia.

The CDR3 nucleotides are TGTGCCATCAGTCCGGTCCAGGGGCACGAGCAGTACTTC. Residues: CAISPVQGHEQYF. V gene TRBV10-3 combines with J gene TRBJ2-7; the D gene is possibly TRBD1 (6 bases). V dropped 5 bases and J dropped 5 bases, with 13 bases sitting between them. In germline, CDR1 is ENHRY, CDR2 SYGVKD. The length of the CDR3 is 13 residues.